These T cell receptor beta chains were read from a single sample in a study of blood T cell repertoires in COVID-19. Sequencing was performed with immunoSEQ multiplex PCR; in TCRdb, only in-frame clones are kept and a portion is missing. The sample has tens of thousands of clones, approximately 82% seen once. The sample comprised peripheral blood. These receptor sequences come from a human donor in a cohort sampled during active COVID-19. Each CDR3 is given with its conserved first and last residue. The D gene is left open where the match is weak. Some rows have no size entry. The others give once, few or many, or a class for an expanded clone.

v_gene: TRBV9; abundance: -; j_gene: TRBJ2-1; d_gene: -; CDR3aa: CASSANRDFGFYEQFF; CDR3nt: TGTGCCAGCAGCGCTAACCGGGACTTCGGGTTCTATGAGCAGTTCTTC
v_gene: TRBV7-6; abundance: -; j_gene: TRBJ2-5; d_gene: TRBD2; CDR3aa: CASSLNPAWGEGETQYF; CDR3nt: TGTGCCAGCAGCTTAAACCCCGCGTGGGGGGAGGGAGAGACCCAGTACTTC
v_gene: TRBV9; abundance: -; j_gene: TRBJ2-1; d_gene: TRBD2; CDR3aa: CASSFRTSGGAVYNEQFF; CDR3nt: TGTGCCAGCAGCTTCCGGACTAGCGGGGGGGCAGTCTACAATGAGCAGTTCTTC
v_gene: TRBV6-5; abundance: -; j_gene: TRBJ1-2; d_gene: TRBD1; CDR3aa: CASSSDRAGYGYTF; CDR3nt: TGTGCCAGCAGTTCAGACAGGGCTGGCTATGGCTACACCTTC
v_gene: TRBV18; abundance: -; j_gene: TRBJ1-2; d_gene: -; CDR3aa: CASSPIADSDGYTF; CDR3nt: TGTGCCAGCTCACCAATCGCCGATTCAGATGGCTACACCTTC
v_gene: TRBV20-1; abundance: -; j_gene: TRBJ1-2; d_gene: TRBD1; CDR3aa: CSASIAGGHYGYTF; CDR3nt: TGCAGTGCTAGTATCGCAGGGGGCCACTATGGCTACACCTTC
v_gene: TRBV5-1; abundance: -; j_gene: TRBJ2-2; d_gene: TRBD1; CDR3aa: CASSPTGTGLTGELFF; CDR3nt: TGCGCCAGCAGCCCAACCGGGACAGGCCTGACCGGGGAGCTGTTTTTT
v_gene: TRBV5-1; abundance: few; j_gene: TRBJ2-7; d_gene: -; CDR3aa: CASSITGSTYEQYF; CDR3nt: TGCGCCAGCAGCATCACCGGGTCTACCTACGAGCAGTACTTC
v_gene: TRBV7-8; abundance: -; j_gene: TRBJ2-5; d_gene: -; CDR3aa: CASSPREETQYF; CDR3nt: TGTGCCAGCAGCCCCCGGGAGGAGACCCAGTACTTC
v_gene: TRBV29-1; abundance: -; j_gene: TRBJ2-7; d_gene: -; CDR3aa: CSVLSRGLPPYEQYF; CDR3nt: TGCAGCGTGTTAAGCAGGGGATTGCCCCCCTACGAGCAGTACTTC
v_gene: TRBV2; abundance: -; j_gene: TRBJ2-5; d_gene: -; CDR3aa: CASREGETQYF; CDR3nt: TGTGCCAGCAGGGAGGGGGAGACCCAGTACTTC
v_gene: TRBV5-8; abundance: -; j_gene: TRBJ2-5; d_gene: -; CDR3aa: CASSQQRVTETQYF; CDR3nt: TGTGCCAGCAGCCAACAGCGGGTTACAGAGACCCAGTACTTC
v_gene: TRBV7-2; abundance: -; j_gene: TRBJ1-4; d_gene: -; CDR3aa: CASSLTVPNEKLFF; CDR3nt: TGTGCCAGCAGCTTGACAGTCCCTAATGAAAAACTGTTTTTT
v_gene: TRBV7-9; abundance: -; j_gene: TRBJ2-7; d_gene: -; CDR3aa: CASSLGPAGEQYF; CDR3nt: TGTGCCAGCAGCTTGGGCCCGGCGGGGGAGCAGTACTTC
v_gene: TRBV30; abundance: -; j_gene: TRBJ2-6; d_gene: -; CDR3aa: CAWSVSGANVLTF; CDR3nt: TGTGCCTGGAGTGTAAGCGGGGCCAACGTCCTGACTTTC
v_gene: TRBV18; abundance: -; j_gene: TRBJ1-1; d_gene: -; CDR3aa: CASSSSGVEDEAFF; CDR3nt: TGTGCCAGCTCATCCTCAGGGGTAGAAGATGAAGCTTTCTTT
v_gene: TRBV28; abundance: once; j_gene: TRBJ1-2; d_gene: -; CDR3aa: CASSLSLPAVSYGYTF; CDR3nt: TGTGCCAGCAGTTTATCGCTTCCGGCGGTCTCCTATGGCTACACCTTC
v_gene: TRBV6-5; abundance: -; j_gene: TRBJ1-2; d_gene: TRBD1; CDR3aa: CASRYHDRDDGYTF; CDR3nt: TGTGCCAGCAGATACCACGACAGGGACGATGGCTACACCTTC
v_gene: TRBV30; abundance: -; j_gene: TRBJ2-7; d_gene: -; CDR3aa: CAWRKQDVAYEQYF; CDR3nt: TGTGCCTGGAGGAAACAGGATGTCGCCTACGAGCAGTACTTC
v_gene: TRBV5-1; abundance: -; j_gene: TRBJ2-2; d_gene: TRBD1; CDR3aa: CASSLVTGAGTGELFF; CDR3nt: TGCGCCAGCAGCTTGGTAACAGGGGCAGGCACCGGGGAGCTGTTTTTT
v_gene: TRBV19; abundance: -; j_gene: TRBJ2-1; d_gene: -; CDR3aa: CASSSDTQGSPSRNEQFF; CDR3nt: TGTGCCAGTAGCTCAGATACACAAGGAAGTCCTAGTAGGAATGAGCAGTTCTTC
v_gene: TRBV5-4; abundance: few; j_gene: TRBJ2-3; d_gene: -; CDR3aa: CASSTTVADTQYF; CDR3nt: TGTGCCAGCAGCACGACAGTTGCAGATACGCAGTATTTT
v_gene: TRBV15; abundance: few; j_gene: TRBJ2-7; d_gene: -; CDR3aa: CATRGPTGGEQYF; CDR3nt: TGTGCCACCAGAGGGCCGACAGGCGGCGAGCAGTACTTC
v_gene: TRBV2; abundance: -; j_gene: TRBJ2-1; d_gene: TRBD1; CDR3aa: CASSAGTGVLNEQFF; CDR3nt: TGTGCCAGCAGCGCCGGGACAGGGGTTCTTAATGAGCAGTTCTTC
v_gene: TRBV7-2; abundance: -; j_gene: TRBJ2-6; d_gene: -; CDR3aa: CASSLRGSGANVLTF; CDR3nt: TGTGCCAGCAGCTTAAGGGGCTCTGGGGCCAACGTCCTGACTTTC
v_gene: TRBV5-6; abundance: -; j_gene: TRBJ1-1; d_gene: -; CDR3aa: CASSLGRNTEAFF; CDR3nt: TGTGCCAGCAGCTTGGGGAGGAACACTGAAGCTTTCTTT
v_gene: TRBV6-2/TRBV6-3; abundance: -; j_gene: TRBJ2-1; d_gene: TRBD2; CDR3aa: CASSWSGGAYNEQFF; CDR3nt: TGTGCCAGCAGTTGGAGCGGGGGGGCCTACAATGAGCAGTTCTTC
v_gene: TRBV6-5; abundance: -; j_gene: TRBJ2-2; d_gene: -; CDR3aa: CASTNRGGAGELFF; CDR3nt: TGTGCCAGTACAAACCGAGGGGGTGCCGGGGAGCTGTTTTTT
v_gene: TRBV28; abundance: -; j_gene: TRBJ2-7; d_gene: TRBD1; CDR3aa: CASSSGQGSEQYF; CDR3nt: TGTGCCAGCAGTTCCGGACAGGGGAGCGAGCAGTACTTC
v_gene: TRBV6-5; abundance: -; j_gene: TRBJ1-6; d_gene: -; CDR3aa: CASSMQGSNSPLHF; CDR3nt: TGTGCCAGCAGTATGCAGGGATCAAATTCACCCCTCCACTTT
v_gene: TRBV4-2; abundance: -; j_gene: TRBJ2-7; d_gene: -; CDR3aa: CASSQGLASYEQYF; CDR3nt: TGTGCCAGCAGCCAAGGTTTGGCCTCCTACGAGCAGTACTTC
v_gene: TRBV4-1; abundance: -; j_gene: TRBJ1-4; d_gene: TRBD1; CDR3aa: CASSQVPGQASNEKLFF; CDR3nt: TGCGCCAGCAGCCAGGTCCCGGGACAGGCTTCTAATGAAAAACTGTTTTTT
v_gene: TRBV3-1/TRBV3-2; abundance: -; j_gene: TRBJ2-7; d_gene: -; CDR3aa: CASSPVSGQGGWYEQYF; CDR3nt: TGTGCCAGCAGTCCTGTATCCGGACAGGGAGGGTGGTACGAGCAGTACTTC
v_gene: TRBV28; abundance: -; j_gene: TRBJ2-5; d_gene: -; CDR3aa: CASSSTNQETQYF; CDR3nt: TGTGCCAGCAGTTCGACAAACCAAGAGACCCAGTACTTC
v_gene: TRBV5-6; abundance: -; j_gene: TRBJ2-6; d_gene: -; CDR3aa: CASSVRSSGANVLTF; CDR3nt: TGTGCCAGCAGTGTTCGGAGTTCTGGGGCCAACGTCCTGACTTTC
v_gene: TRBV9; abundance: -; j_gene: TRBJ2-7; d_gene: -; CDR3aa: CASSVEHSYEQYF; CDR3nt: TGTGCCAGCAGCGTAGAGCACTCCTACGAGCAGTACTTC
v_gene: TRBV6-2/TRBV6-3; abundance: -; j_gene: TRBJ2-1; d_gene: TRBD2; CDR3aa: CASSYPTSGGANEQFF; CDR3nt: TGTGCCAGCAGTTATCCGACTAGCGGGGGGGCCAATGAGCAGTTCTTC
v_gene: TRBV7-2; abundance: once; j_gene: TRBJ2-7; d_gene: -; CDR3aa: CASSPDSVSYEQYF; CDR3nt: TGTGCCAGCAGCCCGGACAGTGTATCCTACGAGCAGTACTTC
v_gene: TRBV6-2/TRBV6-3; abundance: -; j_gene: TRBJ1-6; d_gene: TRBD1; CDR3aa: CASSPIQGVRVNSPLHF; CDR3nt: TGTGCCAGCAGTCCGATACAGGGGGTGAGGGTTAATTCACCCCTCCACTTT
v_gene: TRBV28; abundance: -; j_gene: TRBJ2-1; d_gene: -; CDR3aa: CASFDNYNEQFF; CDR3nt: TGTGCCAGCTTCGACAACTACAATGAGCAGTTCTTC
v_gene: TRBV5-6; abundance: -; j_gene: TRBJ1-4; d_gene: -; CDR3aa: CASSLKQGFEKLFF; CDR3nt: TGTGCCAGCAGCTTGAAACAGGGTTTTGAAAAACTGTTTTTT
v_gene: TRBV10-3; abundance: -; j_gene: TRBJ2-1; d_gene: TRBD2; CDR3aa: CASAGAGTYNEQFF; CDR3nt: TGTGCCTCAGCGGGGGCAGGAACCTACAATGAGCAGTTCTTC
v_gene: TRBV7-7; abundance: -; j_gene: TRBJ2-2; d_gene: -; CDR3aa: CASSLRIEAGELFF; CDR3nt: TGTGCTAGCAGCTTAAGAATCGAGGCCGGGGAGCTGTTTTTT
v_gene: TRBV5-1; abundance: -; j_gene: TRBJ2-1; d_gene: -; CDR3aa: CASRSLTASYNEQFF; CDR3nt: TGCGCCAGCAGAAGTTTGACAGCTTCATACAATGAGCAGTTCTTC
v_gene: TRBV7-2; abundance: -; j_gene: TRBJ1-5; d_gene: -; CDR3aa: CASSLTRSFNQPQHF; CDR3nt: TGTGCCAGCAGCTTAACGCGAAGCTTCAATCAGCCCCAGCATTTT
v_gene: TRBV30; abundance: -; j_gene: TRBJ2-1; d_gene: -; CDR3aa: CAWTSSNEQFF; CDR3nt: TGTGCCTGGACCTCTAGCAATGAGCAGTTCTTC
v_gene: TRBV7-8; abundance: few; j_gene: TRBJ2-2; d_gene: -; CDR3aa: CASSLDYRANTGELFF; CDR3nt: TGTGCCAGCAGCTTAGATTACAGGGCGAACACCGGGGAGCTGTTTTTT